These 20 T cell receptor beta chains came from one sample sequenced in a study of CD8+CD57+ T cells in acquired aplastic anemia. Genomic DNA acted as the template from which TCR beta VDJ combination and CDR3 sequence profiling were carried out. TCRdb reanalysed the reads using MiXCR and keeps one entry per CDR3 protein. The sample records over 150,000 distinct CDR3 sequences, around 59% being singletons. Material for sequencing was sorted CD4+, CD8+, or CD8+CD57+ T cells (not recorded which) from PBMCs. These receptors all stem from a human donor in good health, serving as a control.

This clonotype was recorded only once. The chain's CDR3 is CATSGQGFNQPQHF. The CDR3 DNA follows: TGTGCCACCAGTGGCCAGGGCTTCAATCAGCCCCAGCATTTT. The chain joins TRBV24-1 to TRBJ1-5, with a tentative D call TRBD1 (5 bases). Germline CDR1 reads KGHDR; CDR2 reads SFDVKD. V shed 5 bases and J shed 3 bases, with 10 bases lying between them. The CDR3 is 14 amino acids.

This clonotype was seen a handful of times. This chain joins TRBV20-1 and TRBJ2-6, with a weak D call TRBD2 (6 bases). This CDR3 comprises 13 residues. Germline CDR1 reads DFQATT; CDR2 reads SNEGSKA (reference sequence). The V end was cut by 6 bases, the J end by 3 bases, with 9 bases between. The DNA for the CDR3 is TGCAGTGCCTTTAGCGGTGGGGCCAACGTCCTGACTTTC. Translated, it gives CSAFSGGANVLTF.

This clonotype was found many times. The CDR3 bases are TGTGCCATCAGTGAGGGTCTCTATGGCTACACCTTC. Protein: CAISEGLYGYTF. The rearrangement joins TRBV10-3 to TRBJ1-2; D unresolved. This CDR3 contains 12 residues. Germline V gene lookup returns CDR1 ENHRY and CDR2 SYGVKD. V was shortened by 2 bases and J by 4 bases, with 5 bases between the two germline ends.

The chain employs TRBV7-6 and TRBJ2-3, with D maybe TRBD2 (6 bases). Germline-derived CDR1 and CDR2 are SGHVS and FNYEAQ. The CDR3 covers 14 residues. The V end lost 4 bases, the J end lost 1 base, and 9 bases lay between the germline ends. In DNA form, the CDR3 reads TGTGCCAGCAGCTGGTCGGGGGGCACAGATACGCAGTATTTT. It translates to CASSWSGGTDTQYF.

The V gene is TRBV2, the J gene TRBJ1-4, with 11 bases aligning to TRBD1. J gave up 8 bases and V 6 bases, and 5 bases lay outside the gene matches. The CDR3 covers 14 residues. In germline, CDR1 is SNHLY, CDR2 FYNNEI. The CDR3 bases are TGTGCCAGCAGCGAGGGGACAGGGGGAGAAAAACTGTTTTTT. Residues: CASSEGTGGEKLFF.

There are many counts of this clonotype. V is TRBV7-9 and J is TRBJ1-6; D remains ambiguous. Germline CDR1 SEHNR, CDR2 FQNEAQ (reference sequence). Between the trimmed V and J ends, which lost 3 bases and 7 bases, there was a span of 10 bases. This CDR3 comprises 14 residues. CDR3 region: CASSFLGLNSPLHF. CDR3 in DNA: TGTGCCAGCAGCTTTTTGGGGTTGAATTCACCCCTCCACTTT.

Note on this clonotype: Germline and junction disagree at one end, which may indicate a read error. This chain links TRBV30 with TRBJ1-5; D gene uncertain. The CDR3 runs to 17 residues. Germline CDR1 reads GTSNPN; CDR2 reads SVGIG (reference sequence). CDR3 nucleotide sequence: TGTGACTGGAGTTCAGACGTGTGCTCTTCCGATCTTCAGCCCCAGCATTTT. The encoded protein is CDWSSDVCSSDLQPQHF.

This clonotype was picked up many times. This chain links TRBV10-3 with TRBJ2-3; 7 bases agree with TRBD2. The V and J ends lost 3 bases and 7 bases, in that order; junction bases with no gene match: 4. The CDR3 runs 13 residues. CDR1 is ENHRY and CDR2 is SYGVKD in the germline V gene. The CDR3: CAISDPGGNTQYF. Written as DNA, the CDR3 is TGTGCCATCAGTGATCCGGGGGGAAATACGCAGTATTTT.

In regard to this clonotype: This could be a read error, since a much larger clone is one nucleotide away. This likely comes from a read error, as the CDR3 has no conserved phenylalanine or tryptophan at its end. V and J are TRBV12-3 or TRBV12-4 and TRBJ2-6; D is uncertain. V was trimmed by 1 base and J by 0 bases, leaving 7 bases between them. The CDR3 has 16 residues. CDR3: CASSLDSSSGANVLTL. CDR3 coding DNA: TGTGCCAGCAGTTTAGACAGTTCCTCTGGGGCCAACGTCCTGACTCTC.

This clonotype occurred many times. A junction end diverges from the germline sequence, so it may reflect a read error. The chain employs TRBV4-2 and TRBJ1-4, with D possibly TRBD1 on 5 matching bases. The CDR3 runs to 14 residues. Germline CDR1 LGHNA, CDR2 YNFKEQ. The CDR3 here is CASSQGATNEKLFF. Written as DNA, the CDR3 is TGTGCCAGTAGCCAGGGTGCAACTAATGAAAAACTGTTTTTT.

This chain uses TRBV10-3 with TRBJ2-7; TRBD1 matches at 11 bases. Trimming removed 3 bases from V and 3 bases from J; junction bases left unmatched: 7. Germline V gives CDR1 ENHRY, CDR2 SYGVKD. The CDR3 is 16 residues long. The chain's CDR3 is CAISDSGQGGDYEQYF. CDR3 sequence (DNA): TGTGCCATCAGTGACTCGGGACAGGGGGGCGACTACGAGCAGTACTTC.

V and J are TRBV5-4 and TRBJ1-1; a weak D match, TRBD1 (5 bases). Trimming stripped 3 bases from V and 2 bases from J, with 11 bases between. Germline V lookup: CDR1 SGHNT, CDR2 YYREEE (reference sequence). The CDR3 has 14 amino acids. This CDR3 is CASSSGGGNTEAFF. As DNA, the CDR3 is TGTGCCAGCAGCTCTGGCGGGGGAAACACTGAAGCTTTCTTT.

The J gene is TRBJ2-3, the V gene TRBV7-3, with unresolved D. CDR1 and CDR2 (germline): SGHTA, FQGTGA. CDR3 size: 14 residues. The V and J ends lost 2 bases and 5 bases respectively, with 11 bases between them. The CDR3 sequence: CASSLVGLIDTQYF. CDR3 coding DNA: TGTGCCAGCAGCTTAGTGGGCCTAATAGATACGCAGTATTTT.

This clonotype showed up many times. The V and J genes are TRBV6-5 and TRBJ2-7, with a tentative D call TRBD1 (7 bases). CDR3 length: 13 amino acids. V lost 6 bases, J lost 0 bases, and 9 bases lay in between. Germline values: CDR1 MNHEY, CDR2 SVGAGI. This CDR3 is CASRRDSSYEQYF. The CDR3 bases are TGTGCCAGCAGGCGGGACAGCTCCTACGAGCAGTACTTC.

CDR3 sequence: CATATGEGYTF. In DNA, the CDR3 is TGTGCCACCGCGACAGGGGAGGGCTACACCTTC. This rearrangement joins TRBV10-3 to TRBJ1-2; 8 bases are a match to TRBD1. V lost 10 bases to trimming and J lost 8 bases; unmatched junction nucleotides: 6. Germline CDR1 is ENHRY and CDR2 is SYGVKD. The CDR3 sequence is 11 residues long.

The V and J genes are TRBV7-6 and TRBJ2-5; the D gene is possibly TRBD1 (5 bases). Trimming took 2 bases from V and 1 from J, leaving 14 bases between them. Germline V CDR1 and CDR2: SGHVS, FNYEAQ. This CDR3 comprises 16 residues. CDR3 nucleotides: TGTGCCAGCAGCTTACCGAAGGACATGCGCCAAGAGACCCAGTACTTC. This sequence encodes CASSLPKDMRQETQYF.

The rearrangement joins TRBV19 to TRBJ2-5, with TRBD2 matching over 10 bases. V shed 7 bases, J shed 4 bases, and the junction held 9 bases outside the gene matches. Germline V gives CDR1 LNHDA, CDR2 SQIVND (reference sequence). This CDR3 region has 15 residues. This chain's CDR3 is CASTELAGSGETQYF. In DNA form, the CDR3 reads TGTGCCAGTACCGAACTAGCGGGGTCGGGAGAGACCCAGTACTTC.

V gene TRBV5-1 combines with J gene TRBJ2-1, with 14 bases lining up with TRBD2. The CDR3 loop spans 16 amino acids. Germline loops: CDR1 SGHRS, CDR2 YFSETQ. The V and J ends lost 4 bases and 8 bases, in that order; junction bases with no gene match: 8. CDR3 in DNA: TGCGCCAGCAGCCCGGAGGGACTAGCGGGAGCCCATGAGCAGTTCTTC. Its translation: CASSPEGLAGAHEQFF.

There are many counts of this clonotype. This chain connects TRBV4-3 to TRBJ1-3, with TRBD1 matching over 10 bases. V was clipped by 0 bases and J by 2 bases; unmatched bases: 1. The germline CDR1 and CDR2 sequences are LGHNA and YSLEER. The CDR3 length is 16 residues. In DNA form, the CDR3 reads TGCGCCAGCAGCCAAGATGGGACAGGGGCTGGAAACACCATATATTTT. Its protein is CASSQDGTGAGNTIYF.

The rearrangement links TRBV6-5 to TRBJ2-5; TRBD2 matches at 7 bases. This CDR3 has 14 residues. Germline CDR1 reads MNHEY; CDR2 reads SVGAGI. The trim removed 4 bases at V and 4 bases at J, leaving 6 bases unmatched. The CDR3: CASSSPLAGETQYF. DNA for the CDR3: TGTGCCAGCAGTTCCCCCTTAGCGGGAGAGACCCAGTACTTC.